This entry lists 12 T cell receptor beta chains sequenced from one sample in a study of T cell clones after liver transplantation. Only in-frame clones appear in the TCRdb table, and some are missing; sequencing was by immunoSEQ multiplex PCR. Seen here are about 72,000 clones, under 95% observed once, and the top ten hold roughly 2.7%. This sample comprised CD4+ T cells from blood, obtained before liver transplant. These receptors all stem from a human donor who received a liver transplant.

The chain recombines TRBV15 with TRBJ1-2; TRBD1 matches at 7 bases. V shed 2 bases, J shed 4 bases, and the junction held 1 base outside the gene matches. The germline gives CDR1 LNHNV, CDR2 YYDKDF (reference sequence). There are 13 residues in the CDR3. CDR3 DNA sequence: TGTGCCACCAGCAGACCAGGGGGCTATGGCTACACCTTC. Translating gives CATSRPGGYGYTF.

The V call is TRBV27, the J call TRBJ2-1; TRBD1 or TRBD2 may be the D gene (5 bases each). Trimming left V 2 bases short and J 12 bases short, with 20 bases between. The CDR3 covers 15 residues. CDR1 is MNHEY and CDR2 is SMNVEV in the germline V gene (reference sequence). The CDR3 loop reads CASSLRGDPAGGQFF. Written as DNA, the CDR3 is TGTGCCAGCAGTTTACGAGGGGATCCTGCTGGGGGGCAGTTCTTC.

The V gene is TRBV5-1, the J gene TRBJ1-4; D is perhaps TRBD1 (6 bases). Trimming cost V 1 base and J 3 bases, with 10 bases left between them. Germline V gives CDR1 SGHRS, CDR2 YFSETQ. This CDR3 is built from 15 residues. CDR3 DNA: TGCGCCAGCAGCTTGATGGGGGCGGCTAATGAAAAACTGTTTTTT. Amino acids: CASSLMGAANEKLFF.

The chain carries TRBV5-6 and TRBJ1-3, with 7 positions matching TRBD1. CDR1 and CDR2 from the germline V gene are SGHDT and YYEEEE. The CDR3 is 14 residues long. The J segment lost 11 bases and the V segment lost 4 bases, leaving 12 bases of the junction unmatched. CDR3 DNA sequence: TGTGCCAGCAGCGAGACAGGGTCGGGAAGGTCCATATATTTT. Translation gives CASSETGSGRSIYF.

The V gene is TRBV6-1, the J gene TRBJ2-3; a possible D gene is TRBD1 (5 bases). Trimming pared 7 bases from V and 4 bases from J, leaving 15 bases between. The CDR3 is 14 residues long. Looked up from germline, CDR1 is MNHNS and CDR2 is SASEGT. As DNA, the CDR3 is TGTGCCAGCATTAGGGGCCCCGGGTCAGATACGCAGTATTTT. It is translated as CASIRGPGSDTQYF.

The table lists this clone with a few counts. The chain recombines TRBV30 with TRBJ1-1; D unclear. Trimming took 3 bases from V and 0 from J, leaving 17 bases between them. The CDR3 is made up of 16 amino acids. Germline values: CDR1 GTSNPN, CDR2 SVGIG (reference sequence). The CDR3: CAWRWKLLPLNTEAFF. The CDR3 DNA is TGTGCCTGGAGATGGAAGCTATTACCTCTGAACACTGAAGCTTTCTTT.

The chain uses TRBV14 and TRBJ2-7; D might be TRBD2 (6 bases). The V gene lost 1 base and the J gene lost 6 bases, with 16 bases spanning the gap. The germline CDR1 and CDR2 sequences are SGHDN and FVKESK. The CDR3 is made up of 15 amino acids. The CDR3 reads CASSQAGTLPGEQYF. The CDR3 DNA is TGTGCCAGCAGCCAAGCCGGGACTCTTCCCGGCGAGCAGTACTTC.

This sequence joins TRBV27 and TRBJ1-1; 10 nucleotides match TRBD1. The trim removed 3 bases at V and 3 bases at J, leaving 10 bases unmatched. In germline, CDR1 is MNHEY, CDR2 SMNVEV (reference sequence). The CDR3 has 17 amino acids. The CDR3 DNA reads as TGTGCCAGCAGTTTCACCAATCCCGGGACAGGGGACACTGAAGCTTTCTTT. This codes for CASSFTNPGTGDTEAFF.

CDR3 coding DNA: TGTGCCAGCAGCCGCCGCTCGGGCAGGCTAGCGGATGAGCAGTTCTTC. As protein: CASSRRSGRLADEQFF. The chain combines TRBV11-2 with TRBJ2-1; 7 bases are shared with TRBD2. Germline loops: CDR1 SGHAT, CDR2 FQNNGV. The CDR3 has 16 residues. V shed 5 bases, J shed 8 bases, and the junction held 15 bases outside the gene matches.

This clone showed up just once. In the same sample, other DNA sequences code for this CDR3. The V gene is TRBV5-4, the J gene TRBJ1-1, with 8 bases identical to TRBD1. From germline, CDR1 is SGHNT and CDR2 YYREEE (reference sequence). V lost 2 bases and J lost 4; bases outside the gene matches: 1. The CDR3 is 13 residues long. CDR3 nucleotide sequence: TGTGCCAGCAGCTTAACAGGGGGCACTGAAGCTTTCTTT. Translating it yields CASSLTGGTEAFF.

In this sample, this clone turned up a few times. The chain joins TRBV6-6 to TRBJ2-3; D is possibly TRBD1 (6 bases). V lost 5 bases and J 2 bases, leaving 14 bases between the germline ends. CDR1 and CDR2 from the germline V gene are MNHNY and SVGAGI (reference sequence). CDR3 length: 15 residues. The CDR3 loop is CASSGPGQDTDTQYF. As DNA, the CDR3 is TGTGCCAGCAGTGGACCGGGACAAGACACAGATACGCAGTATTTT.

This chain uses TRBV11-3 with TRBJ1-2, with a possible D match to TRBD1 (6 bases). Germline CDR1 is SGHNT and CDR2 is YENEEA. Trimming took 5 bases from V and 0 from J, leaving 16 bases between them. The CDR3 has 16 amino acids. The DNA of the CDR3 is TGTGCCAGCAGCCCGACAGGATCCCCAGCTAACTATGGCTACACCTTC. It encodes CASSPTGSPANYGYTF.